A selection of T cell receptor beta chains follows, all from one sample in a study of T cells in localized non-small cell lung cancer. Libraries were prepared by immunoSEQ multiplex PCR; TCRdb keeps only in-frame clonotypes and omits some of them. The table records 75,000 to 95,000 clones, around 80% of them present only once. Here the sequenced sample was PBMCs, taken before any cancer treatment. All receptors derive from a man aged 35 to 70 with stage II squamous cell lung carcinoma. Both conserved end residues are part of each CDR3. D genes are given only for firm matches. The size of a clone is reported for some rows only, either as once, few or many, or as a class for expanded clones.

d_gene: TRBD1
j_gene: TRBJ1-4
abundance: NA
v_gene: TRBV28
CDR3nt: TGTGCCAGCAGTTTGACAGGGCCTAATGAAAAACTGTTTTTT
CDR3aa: CASSLTGPNEKLFF

d_gene: TRBD2
j_gene: TRBJ2-3
abundance: NA
v_gene: TRBV27
CDR3nt: TGTGCCACTAAAGGACTAGCGGGAACCACAGATACGCAGTATTTT
CDR3aa: CATKGLAGTTDTQYF

d_gene: NA
j_gene: TRBJ1-5
abundance: NA
v_gene: TRBV15
CDR3nt: TGTGCCACCAGCAGAGATGCAGGTAGCAATCAGCCCCAGCATTTT
CDR3aa: CATSRDAGSNQPQHF

d_gene: TRBD2
j_gene: TRBJ2-5
abundance: NA
v_gene: TRBV6-5
CDR3nt: TGTGCCAGCAGTACCTTTAGCGGGAGCGGGGAGACCCAGTACTTC
CDR3aa: CASSTFSGSGETQYF

d_gene: TRBD2
j_gene: TRBJ2-3
abundance: medium-sized
v_gene: TRBV6-4
CDR3nt: TGTGCCAGCAGTGACTCGGCTAGCGGGGGCACAGATACGCAGTATTTT
CDR3aa: CASSDSASGGTDTQYF

d_gene: TRBD1
j_gene: TRBJ1-2
abundance: once
v_gene: TRBV7-8
CDR3nt: TGTGCCAGCAGCGATTGGACAGGGGATGACTATGGCTACACCTTC
CDR3aa: CASSDWTGDDYGYTF

d_gene: NA
j_gene: TRBJ1-5
abundance: NA
v_gene: TRBV19
CDR3nt: TGTGCCAGTAGTACCTCCGGGACTGCAAGGTATCAGCCCCAGCATTTT
CDR3aa: CASSTSGTARYQPQHF

d_gene: NA
j_gene: TRBJ2-7
abundance: NA
v_gene: TRBV9
CDR3nt: TGTGCCAGCAGCCCTCTGGGGGGGCGCAACGAGCAGTACTTC
CDR3aa: CASSPLGGRNEQYF

d_gene: TRBD1
j_gene: TRBJ2-7
abundance: NA
v_gene: TRBV7-2
CDR3nt: TGTGCCAGCAGCCCGCCCGGGACAGGGCTCCTAAGGGAGCAGTACTTC
CDR3aa: CASSPPGTGLLREQYF

d_gene: NA
j_gene: TRBJ1-1
abundance: NA
v_gene: TRBV5-5
CDR3nt: TGTGCCAGCAGCTTAGTGGGAAGGAGCACTGAAGCTTTCTTT
CDR3aa: CASSLVGRSTEAFF

d_gene: NA
j_gene: TRBJ2-7
abundance: NA
v_gene: TRBV6-1
CDR3nt: TGTGCCAGCAGTACCTACGGAGGGATCTACGAGCAGTACTTC
CDR3aa: CASSTYGGIYEQYF

d_gene: NA
j_gene: TRBJ1-5
abundance: NA
v_gene: TRBV28
CDR3nt: TGTGCCAGCAGTTTATTGGATCCCAATCAGCCCCAGCATTTT
CDR3aa: CASSLLDPNQPQHF